One and the same sample provided the 20 T cell receptor beta chains below, sequenced in a study of T-cell memory formation after mild COVID-19 (dated by TCRdb to the early 2020s). The library came from 5' RACE. This sample was sequenced with an Illumina NovaSeq 6000. The public reads were run again by TCRdb, first through fastp at Q25 and then through MiXCR, and only productive beta chains were kept. Every distinct CDR3 protein forms one entry, paired with its most common genes and DNA. The sample includes 470,000 or so distinct CDR3 sequences, with 15% to 20% observed a single time. The ten largest clones take up over 9% of the sample. The sequenced sample consisted of PBMCs or a T cell subset sorted from them (not recorded which). Receptors originate from an adult woman who had mild COVID-19 (a few samples of this study predate the infection). The sample titles of this study are shuffled in the database, so cell type and time point are left out; the donor was told from shared clones.

The chain uses TRBV7-2 and TRBJ2-5, with 7 bases identical to TRBD1. The V gene's germline CDR1 is SGHTA and CDR2 FQGNSA. The J segment lost 1 base and the V segment lost 7 bases, leaving 6 bases of the junction unmatched. The CDR3 runs 14 residues. In DNA, the CDR3 is TGTGCCAGCACCCTGGACAGGATCCAAGAGACCCAGTACTTC. Translation gives CASTLDRIQETQYF. The full variable domain, its missing parts supplied by reference TRBV7-2 and TRBJ2-5, is GAGVSQSPSNKVTEKGKDVELRCDPISGHTALYWYRQSLGQGLEFLIYFQGNSAPDKSGLPSDRFSAERTGGSVSTLTIQRTQQEDSAVYLCASTLDRIQETQYFGPGTRLLVL.

This clonotype was counted a few times. J is TRBJ2-7 and V is TRBV29-1; 9 positions agree with TRBD2. Unmatched junction bases numbered 3, after V lost 6 bases and J lost 0 bases. The CDR3 is 13 residues long. Germline loops: CDR1 SQVTM, CDR2 ANQGSEA. The chain's CDR3 is CSVLSGSSYEQYF. The CDR3 coding sequence is TGCAGCGTACTTAGCGGGAGCTCCTACGAGCAGTACTTC.

V usage is TRBV30 and J usage is TRBJ1-2; the match to TRBD1 covers 7 bases. V was clipped by 7 bases and J by 2 bases; unmatched bases: 4. CDR1 GTSNPN and CDR2 SVGIG come from the germline V gene (reference sequence). CDR3 length: 12 amino acids. The CDR3 DNA reads as TGTGCCTATATACAGGGGAACTATGGCTACACCTTC. Encoded protein: CAYIQGNYGYTF.

The chain has TRBV4-2 and TRBJ2-1, with 12 bases lining up with TRBD2. The CDR3 contains 16 residues. J gave up 4 bases and V 2 bases, and 3 bases lay outside the gene matches. Germline values: CDR1 LGHNA, CDR2 YNFKEQ. As DNA, the CDR3 is TGTGCCAGCAGCCAATCGCTAGCGGGGGGGTACAATGAGCAGTTCTTC. Its translation is CASSQSLAGGYNEQFF.

This clonotype has more than one count but fewer than ten. The chain employs TRBV2 and TRBJ2-7, with a weak D call TRBD2 (5 bases). V dropped 4 bases and J dropped 6 bases, with 13 bases sitting between them. Germline CDR1 SNHLY, CDR2 FYNNEI. The CDR3 loop spans 13 amino acids. The CDR3 loop is CASSVDLASEQYF. CDR3 DNA: TGTGCCAGCAGTGTCGACTTAGCGTCCGAGCAGTACTTC. Supplemented by reference TRBV2 and TRBJ2-7, the full variable domain reads EPEVTQTPSHQVTQMGQEVILRCVPISNHLYFYWYRQILGQKVEFLVSFYNNEISEKSEIFDDQFSVERPDGSNFTLKIRSTKLEDSAMYFCASSVDLASEQYFGPGTRLTVT.

V usage is TRBV27 and J usage is TRBJ1-1; 10 bases are shared with TRBD1. CDR3 length: 16 residues. The germline gives CDR1 MNHEY, CDR2 SMNVEV (reference sequence). Unmatched junction bases numbered 9, after V lost 5 bases and J lost 3 bases. CDR3 sequence reads: CASSPRDRGLDTEAFF. The CDR3 DNA sequence: TGTGCCAGCAGTCCCCGGGACAGGGGTCTGGACACTGAAGCTTTCTTT.

This clonotype came up many times. The chain uses TRBV12-3 or TRBV12-4 and TRBJ2-7, with a weak D call TRBD1 (5 bases). CDR3 size: 14 residues. Trimming cost V 7 bases and J 0 bases, with 13 bases left between them. The CDR3 DNA follows: TGTGCCAGCACCGAAGGACAAGGCTCCTACGAGCAGTACTTC. Translating gives CASTEGQGSYEQYF.

The chain has TRBV7-8 and TRBJ1-2, with TRBD1 identical over 10 bases. This CDR3 comprises 16 residues. Losses at the gene ends were 5 bases for V and 0 bases for J; bases not matched to a gene: 6. CDR1 is SGHVS and CDR2 is FQNEAQ in the germline V gene. The CDR3 DNA follows: TGTGCCAGCAGCCTGACAGGGGGCCGTACTAACTATGGCTACACCTTC. Translating gives CASSLTGGRTNYGYTF.

This clonotype appeared a few times. This chain joins TRBV9 and TRBJ1-1; D is unclear. CDR1 is SGDLS and CDR2 is YYNGEE in the germline V gene. Trimming cost V 0 bases and J 1 base, with 10 bases left between them. The length of the CDR3 is 15 residues. The CDR3 loop reads CASSVGDGRNTEAFF. In nucleotides, the CDR3 is TGTGCCAGCAGCGTAGGAGACGGAAGGAACACTGAAGCTTTCTTT.

There are a few counts of this clonotype. This chain joins TRBV19 and TRBJ2-1; D possibly matches TRBD1 or TRBD2 (6 bases each). V was trimmed by 5 bases and J by 12 bases, leaving 17 bases between them. CDR1 LNHDA and CDR2 SQIVND come from the germline V gene (reference sequence). The CDR3 is 13 residues long. The CDR3 sequence: CASSPEFRGGQFF. The CDR3 bases are TGTGCCAGTAGTCCCGAGTTCAGGGGAGGGCAGTTCTTC.

This rearrangement joins TRBV6-4 to TRBJ2-3; 12 bases are shared with TRBD2. Per germline, CDR1 MRHNA and CDR2 SNTAGT. Trimming removed 5 bases from V and 4 bases from J; junction bases left unmatched: 4. This CDR3 is built from 15 residues. The CDR3 DNA sequence: TGTGCCAGCAGTAAATCTAGCGGGGGGGCAGATACGCAGTATTTT. Residues: CASSKSSGGADTQYF.

This clonotype came up once. The chain is built from TRBV20-1 and TRBJ2-3; D could derive from TRBD1 or TRBD2 (5 bases each). Germline V CDR1 and CDR2: DFQATT, SNEGSKA (reference sequence). V shed 3 bases and J shed 4 bases, with 17 bases lying between them. This CDR3 has 15 residues. CDR3 sequence reads: CSASLSGGGPDTQYF. Here the CDR3 DNA reads TGCAGTGCTAGTCTTTCTGGTGGGGGTCCAGATACGCAGTATTTT.

The V and J genes are TRBV10-3 and TRBJ2-3, with D maybe TRBD1 (5 bases). The CDR3 spans 15 residues. Germline CDR1 ENHRY, CDR2 SYGVKD. V lost 8 bases, J lost 0 bases, and 15 bases lay in between. DNA for the CDR3: TGTGCCATCGGCGAAGGGGATTCTAGCACAGATACGCAGTATTTT. Translated: CAIGEGDSSTDTQYF.

J is TRBJ2-6 and V is TRBV6-4; TRBD1 aligns across 8 bases. Losses at the gene ends were 0 bases for V and 0 bases for J; bases not matched to a gene: 4. CDR3 length: 18 amino acids. Germline CDR1 is MRHNA and CDR2 is SNTAGT. The CDR3 region is CASSDSGQDASGANVLTF. The DNA for the CDR3 is TGTGCCAGCAGTGACTCGGGACAGGATGCCTCTGGGGCCAACGTCCTGACTTTC.

Only a few counts were recorded for this clonotype. The chain has TRBV4-1 and TRBJ2-7; a possible D gene is TRBD2 (7 bases). From germline, CDR1 is MGHRA and CDR2 YSYEKL. This CDR3 comprises 18 residues. V lost 1 base and J 3 bases, leaving 22 bases between the germline ends. Here the CDR3 DNA reads TGCGCCAGCAGCCAAGGGGGGGGCGGCTACTCCCGGAACTACGAGCAGTACTTC. Residues: CASSQGGGGYSRNYEQYF.

This clonotype was detected only a few times. This chain links TRBV20-1 with TRBJ2-5, with D possibly TRBD2 on 6 matching bases. CDR3 length: 15 residues. V lost 1 base and J 9 bases, leaving 21 bases between the germline ends. Looked up from germline, CDR1 is DFQATT and CDR2 is SNEGSKA (reference sequence). The CDR3 bases are TGCAGTGCTAGAGTTTTGGGGGTGGGCGGGGTGGCCCAGTACTTC. This translates into CSARVLGVGGVAQYF.

The chain employs TRBV19 and TRBJ1-1; 9 bases are a match to TRBD1. Trimming cost V 3 bases and J 6 bases; bases outside gene matches: 8. Germline CDR1 is LNHDA and CDR2 is SQIVND (reference sequence). This CDR3 comprises 15 residues. DNA for the CDR3: TGTGCCAGTAGTATCGGCGGGACAGGGTCTTCTGAAGCTTTCTTT. Translating gives CASSIGGTGSSEAFF.

The chain combines TRBV27 with TRBJ1-1; 8 bases are shared with TRBD1. J gave up 1 base and V 11 bases, and 9 bases lay outside the gene matches. The CDR3 runs to 14 residues. CDR1 and CDR2 from the germline V gene are MNHEY and SMNVEV (reference sequence). CDR3 sequence (DNA): TGTGCCGCCCGACAGGGGTCGACGAACACTGAAGCTTTCTTT. Encoded protein: CAARQGSTNTEAFF.

In this sample, this clonotype turned up a few times. The DNA for the CDR3 is TGTGCCAGCAGTTTAGCGGGGAAGTCCGAGCAGTACTTC. This translates into CASSLAGKSEQYF. The gene calls are TRBV12-3 or TRBV12-4 and TRBJ2-7; no definite D call. The CDR3 spans 13 residues. Trimming removed 0 bases from V and 6 bases from J, with 9 bases in between.

The CDR3 nucleotides are TGTGCCAGCAGTTTTAGCGGGGGGGCTCTTGAGACCCAGTACTTC. Encoded protein: CASSFSGGALETQYF. The chain has TRBV12-3 or TRBV12-4 and TRBJ2-5, with 11 positions matching TRBD2. With 3 bases clipped from V and 5 bases from J, the junction kept 5 bases outside the gene matches. The CDR3 extends over 15 amino acids.